One and the same sample provided the 5 T cell receptor beta chains below, sequenced in a study of cytomegalovirus exposure and HLA in healthy donors. PCR amplification relied on 60 Vbeta primers (plus 13 Jbeta primers). The table came from immunoSEQ multiplex PCR; TCRdb's copy has only in-frame clones and leaves some out. The sample includes 150,000 to 200,000 clones, 70% of them seen just once. The sequenced sample consisted of PBMCs. These receptors were obtained from a man younger than 35 in good health and CMV-seropositive.

J is TRBJ2-3 and V is TRBV5-1; D call uncertain. The CDR3 has 10 residues. V was shortened by 9 bases and J by 2 bases, with 4 bases between the two germline ends. The germline gives CDR1 SGHRS, CDR2 YFSETQ. CDR3 amino acids: CANYTDTQYF. DNA for the CDR3: TGCGCCAACTACACAGATACGCAGTATTTT.

This rearrangement joins TRBV5-8 to TRBJ2-1; D possibly corresponds to TRBD2 (6 bases). CDR1 and CDR2 from the germline V gene are SGHTS and YDEGEE. V was trimmed by 5 bases and J by 6 bases, leaving 18 bases between them. The CDR3 length is 15 residues. In DNA, the CDR3 is TGTGCCAGCAGGCTTGAGACTAGGCTTTTCAATGAGCAGTTCTTC. Residues: CASRLETRLFNEQFF.

The V gene is TRBV7-9, the J gene TRBJ1-1, with a possible D match to TRBD1 (5 bases). V was cut by 5 bases and J by 9 bases, with 13 bases left in between. This CDR3 region has 12 residues. The germline gives CDR1 SEHNR, CDR2 FQNEAQ (reference sequence). In DNA form, the CDR3 reads TGTGCCAGCAGCCCCGGGGGGGGACAAGCTTTCTTT. It translates to CASSPGGGQAFF. The full variable domain, completed using reference TRBV7-9 and TRBJ1-1, is DTGVSQNPRHKITKRGQNVTFRCDPISEHNRLYWYRQTLGQGPEFLTYFQNEAQLEKSRLLSDRFSAERPKGSFSTLEIQRTEQGDSAMYLCASSPGGGQAFFGQGTRLTVV.

The chain links TRBV6-5 to TRBJ2-5, with D tentatively TRBD1 (6 bases). Trimming took off 6 bases at V and 4 bases at J, with 18 bases between the two ends. The germline gives CDR1 MNHEY, CDR2 SVGAGI. The CDR3 consists of 15 residues. The CDR3 spells CASSEQGKWGETQYF. DNA for the CDR3: TGTGCCAGCAGCGAACAGGGAAAGTGGGGAGAGACCCAGTACTTC.

The genes are TRBV11-1 and TRBJ1-1, with a tentative D call TRBD1 (6 bases). V was pared by 2 bases and J by 0 bases, with 13 bases between. The CDR3 consists of 16 residues. Germline CDR1 SGHAT, CDR2 FQDESV (reference sequence). CDR3 protein: CASSLSYRAMNTEAFF. The CDR3 DNA follows: TGTGCCAGCAGCTTATCGTACAGGGCGATGAACACTGAAGCTTTCTTT.